This T cell receptor beta chain was sequenced in a study of regulatory T cells in long-lasting Graves disease. Concerning this clonotype itself: A much bigger clone sits one base away, suggesting this may be a read error.

For TCR beta, libraries came from iRepertoire HTBI primers and Arm-PCR of CDR3 regions. TCRdb re-derived calls from the multiplex PCR reads in MiXCR, one entry per CDR3 protein. Among a few hundred thousand distinct CDR3 sequences, roughly 25% were seen once, and the ten largest hold under 35%. The germline gives CDR1 SEHNR, CDR2 FQNEAQ (reference sequence). The CDR3 sequence is 14 residues long. Time point indicated: persistent/refractory GD, antithyroid drugs over 5 years with positive TRAb. The authors made the TCR library using RNA they extracted from PBMCs. The J gene is TRBJ1-1, the V gene TRBV7-9; weak D call: TRBD1 (6 bases). Material: peripheral blood mononuclear cells (PBMCs), obtained when the disease was refractory, from a patient treated with antithyroid drugs. The source is a woman in her thirties or forties with Graves disease. Here the CDR3 DNA reads TGTGACAGCAGCTTAGAGCCAGGGGCCAGTGAAGCTTTCTTT. It codes for CDSSLEPGASEAFF.